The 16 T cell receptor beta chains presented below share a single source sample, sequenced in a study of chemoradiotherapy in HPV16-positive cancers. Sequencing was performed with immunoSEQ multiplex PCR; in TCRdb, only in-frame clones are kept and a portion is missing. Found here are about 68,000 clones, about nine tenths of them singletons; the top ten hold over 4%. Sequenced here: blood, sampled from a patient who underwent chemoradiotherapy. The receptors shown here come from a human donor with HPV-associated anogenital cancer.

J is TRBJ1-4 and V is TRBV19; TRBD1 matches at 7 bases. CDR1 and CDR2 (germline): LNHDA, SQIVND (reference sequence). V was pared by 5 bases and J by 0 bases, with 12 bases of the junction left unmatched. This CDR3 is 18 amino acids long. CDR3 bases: TGTGCCAGTAGTGGGGGAACCAAGACAGGGACAACTAATGAAAAACTGTTTTTT. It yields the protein CASSGGTKTGTTNEKLFF.

Here the CDR3 DNA reads TGTGCCAGTAGTTTACAGGGGAGCAGCTACGAGCAGTACTTC. Protein product: CASSLQGSSYEQYF. The V and J genes are TRBV19 and TRBJ2-7; 7 positions agree with TRBD1. CDR1 is LNHDA and CDR2 is SQIVND in the germline V gene (reference sequence). The CDR3 loop spans 14 amino acids. The trim removed 5 bases at V and 3 bases at J, leaving 7 bases unmatched.

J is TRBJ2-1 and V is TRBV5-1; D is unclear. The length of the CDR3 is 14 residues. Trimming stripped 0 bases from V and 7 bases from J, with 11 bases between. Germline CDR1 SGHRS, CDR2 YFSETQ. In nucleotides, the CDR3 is TGCGCCAGCAGCTTGGTGCTGGGAAATAATGAGCAGTTCTTC. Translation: CASSLVLGNNEQFF.

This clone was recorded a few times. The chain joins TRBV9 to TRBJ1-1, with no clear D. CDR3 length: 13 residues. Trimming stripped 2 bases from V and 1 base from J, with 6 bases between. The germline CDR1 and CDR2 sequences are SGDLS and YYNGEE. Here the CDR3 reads CASSVGWNTEAFF. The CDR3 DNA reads TGTGCCAGCAGCGTTGGATGGAACACTGAAGCTTTCTTT.

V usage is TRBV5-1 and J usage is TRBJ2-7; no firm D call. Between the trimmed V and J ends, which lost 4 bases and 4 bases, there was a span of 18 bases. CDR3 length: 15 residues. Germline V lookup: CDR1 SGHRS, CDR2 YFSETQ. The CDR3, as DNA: TGCGCCAGCAGCCCCAAGGACCCACCTTTTTACGAGCAGTACTTC. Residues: CASSPKDPPFYEQYF.

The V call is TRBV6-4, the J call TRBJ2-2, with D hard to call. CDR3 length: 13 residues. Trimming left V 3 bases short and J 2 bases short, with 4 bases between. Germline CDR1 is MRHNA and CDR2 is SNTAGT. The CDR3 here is CASSEGNTGELFF. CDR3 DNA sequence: TGTGCCAGCAGTGAGGGTAACACCGGGGAGCTGTTTTTT.

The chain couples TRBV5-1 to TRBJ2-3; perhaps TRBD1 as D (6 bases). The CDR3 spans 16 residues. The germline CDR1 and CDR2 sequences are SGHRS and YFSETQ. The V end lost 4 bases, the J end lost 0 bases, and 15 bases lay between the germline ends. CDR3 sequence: CASSEKTGSSTDTQYF. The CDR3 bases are TGCGCCAGCAGCGAAAAGACAGGCTCTAGCACAGATACGCAGTATTTT. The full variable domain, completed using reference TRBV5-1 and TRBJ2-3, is KAGVTQTPRYLIKTRGQQVTLSCSPISGHRSVSWYQQTPGQGLQFLFEYFSETQRNKGNFPGRFSGRQFSNSRSEMNVSTLELGDSALYLCASSEKTGSSTDTQYFGPGTRLTVL.

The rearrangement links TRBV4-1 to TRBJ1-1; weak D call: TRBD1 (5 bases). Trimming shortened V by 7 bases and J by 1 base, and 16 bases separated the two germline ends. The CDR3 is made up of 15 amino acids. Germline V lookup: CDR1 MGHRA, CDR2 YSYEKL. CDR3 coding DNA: TGCGCCAGCATGAATTTGGGGGGTAAGAACACTGAAGCTTTCTTT. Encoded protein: CASMNLGGKNTEAFF.

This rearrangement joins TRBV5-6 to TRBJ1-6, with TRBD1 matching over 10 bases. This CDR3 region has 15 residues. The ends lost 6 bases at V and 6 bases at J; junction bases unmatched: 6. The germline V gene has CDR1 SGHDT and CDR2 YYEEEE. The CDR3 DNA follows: TGTGCCAGCATCCGGACAGGGGGGGGTAATTCACCCCTCCACTTT. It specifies CASIRTGGGNSPLHF.

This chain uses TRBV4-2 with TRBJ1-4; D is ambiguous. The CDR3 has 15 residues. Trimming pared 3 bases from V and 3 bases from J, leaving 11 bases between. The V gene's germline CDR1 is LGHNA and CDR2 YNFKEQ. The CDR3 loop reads CASSQEGLANEKLFF. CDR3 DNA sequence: TGTGCCAGCAGCCAGGAAGGGTTAGCTAATGAAAAACTGTTTTTT.

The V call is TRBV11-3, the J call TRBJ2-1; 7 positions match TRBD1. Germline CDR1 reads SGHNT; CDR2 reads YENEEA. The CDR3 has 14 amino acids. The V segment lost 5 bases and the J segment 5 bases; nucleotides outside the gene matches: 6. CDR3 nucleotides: TGTGCCAGCAGCCGACAGGGTCCGGACAATGAGCAGTTCTTC. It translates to CASSRQGPDNEQFF.

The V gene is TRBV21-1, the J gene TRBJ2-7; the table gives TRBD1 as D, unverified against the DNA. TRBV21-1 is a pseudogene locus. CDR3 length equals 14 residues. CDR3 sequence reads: CASSKRKQGNEQYF. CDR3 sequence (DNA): TGTGCCAGCAGCAAGAGGAAACAGGGAAACGAGCAGTACTTC.

CDR3 nucleotides: TGTGCCAGCAGTTCCGACTCCTACGAGCAGTACTTC. It codes for CASSSDSYEQYF. The chain has TRBV28 and TRBJ2-5; no reliable D call. The end of the DNA is better explained by TRBJ2-7, so the J call may be wrong. Germline values: CDR1 MDHEN, CDR2 SYDVKM. The CDR3 sequence is 12 residues long.

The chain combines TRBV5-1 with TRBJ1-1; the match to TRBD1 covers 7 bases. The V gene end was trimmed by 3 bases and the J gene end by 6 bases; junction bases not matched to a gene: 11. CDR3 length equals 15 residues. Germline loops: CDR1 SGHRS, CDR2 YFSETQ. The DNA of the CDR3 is TGCGCCAGCAGCTCAAGGGACAGTGCCGCAGCTGAAGCTTTCTTT. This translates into CASSSRDSAAAEAFF.

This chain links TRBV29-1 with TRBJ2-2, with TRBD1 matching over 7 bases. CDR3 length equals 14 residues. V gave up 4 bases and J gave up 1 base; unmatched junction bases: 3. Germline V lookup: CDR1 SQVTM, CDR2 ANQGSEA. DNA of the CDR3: TGCAGCGTTGCGGGGACAGTGAACACCGGGGAGCTGTTTTTT. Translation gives CSVAGTVNTGELFF.

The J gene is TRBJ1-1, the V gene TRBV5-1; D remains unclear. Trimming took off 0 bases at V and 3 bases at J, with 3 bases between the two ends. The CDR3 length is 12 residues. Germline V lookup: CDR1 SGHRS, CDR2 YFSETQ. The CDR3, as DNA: TGCGCCAGCAGCTTGGCCGACACTGAAGCTTTCTTT. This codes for CASSLADTEAFF.